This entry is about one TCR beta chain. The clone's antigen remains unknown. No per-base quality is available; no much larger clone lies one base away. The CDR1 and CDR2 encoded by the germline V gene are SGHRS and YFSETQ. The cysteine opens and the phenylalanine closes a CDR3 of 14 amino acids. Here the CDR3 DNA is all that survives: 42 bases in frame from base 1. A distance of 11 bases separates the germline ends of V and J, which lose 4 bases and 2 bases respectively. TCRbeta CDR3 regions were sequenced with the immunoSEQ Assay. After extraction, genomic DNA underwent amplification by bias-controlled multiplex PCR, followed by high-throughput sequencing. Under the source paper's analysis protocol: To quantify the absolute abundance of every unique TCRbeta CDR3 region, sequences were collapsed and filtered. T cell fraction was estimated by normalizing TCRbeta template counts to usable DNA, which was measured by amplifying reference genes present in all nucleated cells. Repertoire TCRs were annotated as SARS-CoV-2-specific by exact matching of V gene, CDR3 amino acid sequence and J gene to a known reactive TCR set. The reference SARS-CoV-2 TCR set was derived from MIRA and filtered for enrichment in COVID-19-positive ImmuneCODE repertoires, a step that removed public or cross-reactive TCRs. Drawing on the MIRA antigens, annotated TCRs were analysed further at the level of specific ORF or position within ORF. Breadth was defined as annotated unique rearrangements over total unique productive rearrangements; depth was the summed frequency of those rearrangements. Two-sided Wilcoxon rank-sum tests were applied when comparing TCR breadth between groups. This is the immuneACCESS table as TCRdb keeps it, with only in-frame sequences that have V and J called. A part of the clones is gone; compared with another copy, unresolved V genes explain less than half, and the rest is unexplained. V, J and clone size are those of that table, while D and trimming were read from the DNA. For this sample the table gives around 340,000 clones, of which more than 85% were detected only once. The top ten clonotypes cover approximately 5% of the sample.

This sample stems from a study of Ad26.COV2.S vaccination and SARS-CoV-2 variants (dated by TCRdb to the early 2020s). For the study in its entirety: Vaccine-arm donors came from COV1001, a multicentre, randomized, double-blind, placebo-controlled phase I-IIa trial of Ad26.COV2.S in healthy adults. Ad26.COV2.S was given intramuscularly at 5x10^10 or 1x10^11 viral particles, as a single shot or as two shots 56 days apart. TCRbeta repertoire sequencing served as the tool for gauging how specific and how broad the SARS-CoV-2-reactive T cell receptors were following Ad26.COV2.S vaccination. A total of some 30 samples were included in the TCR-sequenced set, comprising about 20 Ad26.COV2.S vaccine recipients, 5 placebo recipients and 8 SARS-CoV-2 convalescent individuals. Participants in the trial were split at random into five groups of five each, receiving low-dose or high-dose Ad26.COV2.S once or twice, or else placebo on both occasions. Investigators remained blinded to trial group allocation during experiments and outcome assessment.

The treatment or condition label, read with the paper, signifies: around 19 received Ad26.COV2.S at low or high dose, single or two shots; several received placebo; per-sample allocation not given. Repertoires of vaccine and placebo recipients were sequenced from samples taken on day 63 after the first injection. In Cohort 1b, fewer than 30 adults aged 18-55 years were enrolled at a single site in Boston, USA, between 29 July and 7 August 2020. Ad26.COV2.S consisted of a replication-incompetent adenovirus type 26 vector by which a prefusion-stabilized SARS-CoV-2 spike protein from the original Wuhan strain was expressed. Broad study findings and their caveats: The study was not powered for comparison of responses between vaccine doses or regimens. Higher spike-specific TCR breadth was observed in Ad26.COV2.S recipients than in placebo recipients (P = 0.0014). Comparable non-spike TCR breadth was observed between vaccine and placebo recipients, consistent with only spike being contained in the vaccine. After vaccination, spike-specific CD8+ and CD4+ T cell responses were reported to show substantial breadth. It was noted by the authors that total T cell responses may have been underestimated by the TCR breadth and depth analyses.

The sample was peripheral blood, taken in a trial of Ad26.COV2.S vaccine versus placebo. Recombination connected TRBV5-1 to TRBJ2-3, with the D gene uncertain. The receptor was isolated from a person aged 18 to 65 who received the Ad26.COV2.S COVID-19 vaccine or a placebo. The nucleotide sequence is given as TGCGCCAGCAGCCCTGACCGGTCCACAGATACGCAGTATTTT. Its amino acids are CASSPDRSTDTQYF. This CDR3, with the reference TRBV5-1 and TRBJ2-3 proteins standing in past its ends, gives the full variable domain KAGVTQTPRYLIKTRGQQVTLSCSPISGHRSVSWYQQTPGQGLQFLFEYFSETQRNKGNFPGRFSGRQFSNSRSEMNVSTLELGDSALYLCASSPDRSTDTQYFGPGTRLTVL.